The 26 T cell receptor beta chains reported below all come from one sample, sequenced in a study of blood T cell repertoires in COVID-19 (dated by TCRdb to 2019 to 2021). The protocol used for the library was the immunoSEQ multiplex PCR assay. In its TCRdb copy, this immuneACCESS table keeps in-frame sequences only and misses some clones. Where compared with another copy, unresolved V genes explain less than half of these, and the others have no known cause. The sample profile shows some 370,000 clones; around 87% of them were found once. About 10% of the sample comes from the top ten. The specimen sequenced was peripheral blood. All receptors derive from a woman under 40 with COVID-19, enrolled during active disease.

In DNA form, the CDR3 reads TGTGCCTGGAGTAACACGCGGGACAGGTTCTACGAGCAGTACTTC. Translation gives CAWSNTRDRFYEQYF. V gene TRBV30 combines with J gene TRBJ2-7, with TRBD1 identical over 8 bases. J gave up 3 bases and V 2 bases, and 9 bases lay outside the gene matches. The CDR3 runs to 15 residues. Germline CDR1 is GTSNPN and CDR2 is SVGIG (reference sequence).

V and J are TRBV24-1 and TRBJ2-1; 8 positions match TRBD2. The CDR3 has 14 residues. J gave up 9 bases and V 5 bases, and 8 bases lay outside the gene matches. Germline V gene data show CDR1 as KGHDR and CDR2 as SFDVKD. The CDR3: CATSVSGRYVEQFF. The CDR3 bases are TGTGCCACCAGTGTGAGCGGGAGATACGTTGAGCAGTTCTTC.

The V call is TRBV5-1, the J call TRBJ1-3, with D unresolved. Per the germline V gene, CDR1 is SGHRS and CDR2 is YFSETQ. This CDR3 is built from 15 residues. V was shortened by 4 bases and J by 2 bases, with 13 bases between the two germline ends. CDR3 sequence: CASSPNRGPGNTIYF. CDR3 sequence (DNA): TGCGCCAGCAGCCCGAACCGTGGGCCTGGAAACACCATATATTTT.

The chain links TRBV10-3 to TRBJ2-3, with 12 bases aligning to TRBD2. Germline CDR1 and CDR2: ENHRY and SYGVKD. V shed 10 bases and J 4 bases; nucleotides not matched to a gene: 9. The length of the CDR3 is 15 residues. The CDR3 nucleotides are TGTGCCACGAAGCCGACTAGCGGGAGCTCAGATACGCAGTATTTT. Translating gives CATKPTSGSSDTQYF.

This chain joins TRBV5-1 and TRBJ1-1; possible D gene TRBD1, 6 bases. With 4 bases removed from V and 0 bases from J, the gap between germline ends came to 16 bases. Germline V gene lookup returns CDR1 SGHRS and CDR2 YFSETQ. This CDR3 contains 16 residues. As DNA, the CDR3 is TGCGCCAGCAGCGGTCCACAGGGAACGATGAACACTGAAGCTTTCTTT. Translated, it gives CASSGPQGTMNTEAFF.

This clone was observed a handful of times. The chain has TRBV5-4 and TRBJ1-2; D is unclear. The CDR3 sequence is 15 residues long. V lost 0 bases to trimming and J lost 7 bases, with 16 bases between them. Per the germline V gene, CDR1 is SGHNT and CDR2 is YYREEE (reference sequence). Here the CDR3 DNA reads TGTGCCAGCAGCTTGGATTGGCGGGCATTCGGTGGCTACACCTTC. Residues: CASSLDWRAFGGYTF.

V is TRBV18 and J is TRBJ1-2; tentative D call: TRBD1 (5 bases). This CDR3 comprises 13 residues. CDR1 KGHSH and CDR2 LQKENI come from the germline V gene. The V gene lost 6 bases and the J gene lost 4 bases, with 12 bases spanning the gap. The CDR3 region is CASSTGGGYGYTF. CDR3 in DNA: TGTGCCAGCTCCACGGGGGGAGGCTATGGCTACACCTTC.

The genes are TRBV18 and TRBJ1-6, with D unresolved. Germline loops: CDR1 KGHSH, CDR2 LQKENI. Trimming stripped 3 bases from V and 5 bases from J, with 23 bases between. The CDR3 is 19 residues long. CDR3 residues: CASSPRSRGSVSDNSPLHF. DNA of the CDR3: TGTGCCAGCTCACCCCGGTCTCGGGGATCAGTTTCGGATAATTCACCCCTCCACTTT.

V usage is TRBV28 and J usage is TRBJ1-3; 8 nucleotides line up with TRBD1. V lost 5 bases to trimming and J lost 7 bases; unmatched junction nucleotides: 7. Germline V gives CDR1 MDHEN, CDR2 SYDVKM. The CDR3 runs to 14 residues. CDR3 nucleotide sequence: TGTGCCAGCAGTAAACGGACAGGGAGTAACACCATATATTTT. Encoded protein: CASSKRTGSNTIYF.

The chain combines TRBV4-3 with TRBJ1-6; 7 nucleotides align to TRBD1. The V and J ends lost 0 bases and 6 bases, in that order; junction bases with no gene match: 8. Germline CDR1 LGHNA, CDR2 YSLEER. There are 17 residues in the CDR3. CDR3 coding DNA: TGCGCCAGCAGCCAAGAGGGTTTAACAGGGGTTAATTCACCCCTCCACTTT. Its protein is CASSQEGLTGVNSPLHF.

This rearrangement joins TRBV3-1 (or the pseudogene TRBV3-2) to TRBJ2-1; maybe TRBD2 (5 bases). V was shortened by 7 bases and J by 9 bases, with 13 bases between the two germline ends. This CDR3 comprises 12 residues. The germline V gene has CDR1 LGHDT and CDR2 YNNKEL (reference sequence). CDR3 bases: TGTGCCAGCAAAGACAAGGCGGGTGAGCAGTTCTTC. Amino acids: CASKDKAGEQFF.

This chain uses TRBV12-2 with TRBJ2-5; no DNA check was done on the table's D call, TRBD2. TRBV12-2 is marked as a pseudogene. CDR3 length: 13 amino acids. The CDR3 DNA follows: TGTGCAAGTCGCCTTCGGGGAGGGGAGACCCAGTACTTC. Its translation is CASRLRGGETQYF.

V usage is TRBV6-5 and J usage is TRBJ2-7, with TRBD1 identical over 11 bases. V lost 5 bases and J lost 3; bases outside the gene matches: 6. Per germline, CDR1 MNHEY and CDR2 SVGAGI. The CDR3 runs to 15 residues. The DNA for the CDR3 is TGTGCCAGCAGTCCCTCCGGGACAGGGGGCTACGAGCAGTACTTC. This translates into CASSPSGTGGYEQYF.

The V call is TRBV14, the J call TRBJ2-5; the D gene is possibly TRBD2 (5 bases). The V and J ends lost 4 bases and 1 base respectively, with 19 bases between them. Germline assignment: CDR1 SGHDN and CDR2 FVKESK. The CDR3 consists of 17 residues. CDR3: CASSLPPARRIQETQYF. CDR3 sequence (DNA): TGTGCCAGCAGCCTCCCTCCCGCGCGGAGGATCCAAGAGACCCAGTACTTC.

This clone has only one observation. The chain joins TRBV18 to TRBJ2-1; D gene uncertain. Trimming shortened V by 5 bases and J by 4 bases, and 9 bases separated the two germline ends. This CDR3 contains 13 residues. Germline-derived CDR1 and CDR2 are KGHSH and LQKENI. The CDR3 nucleotides are TGTGCCAGCTCATCGGCGGAATACAATGAGCAGTTCTTC. Translation gives CASSSAEYNEQFF.

This clone turned up a few times. The chain carries TRBV9 and TRBJ1-4; no reliable D call. The CDR3 loop spans 15 amino acids. V was trimmed by 0 bases and J by 11 bases, leaving 17 bases between them. The germline V gene has CDR1 SGDLS and CDR2 YYNGEE. The CDR3 DNA follows: TGTGCCAGCAGCGTAGACGGGGAGAGCTTGCGGAAACTGTTTTTT. Protein sequence: CASSVDGESLRKLFF.

The chain joins TRBV15 to TRBJ2-7, with 13 positions matching TRBD2. The CDR3 totals 16 residues. Germline lookup yields CDR1 LNHNV and CDR2 YYDKDF (reference sequence). The V and J ends lost 2 bases and 6 bases, in that order; junction bases with no gene match: 7. The CDR3 region has the DNA TGTGCCACCAGCAGATCCGGACTAGCGGGAGCATCCGAGCAGTACTTC. This sequence encodes CATSRSGLAGASEQYF.

The V gene is TRBV18, the J gene TRBJ2-3; the D gene is possibly TRBD2 (6 bases). The V end was cut by 0 bases, the J end by 0 bases, with 10 bases between. Per the germline V gene, CDR1 is KGHSH and CDR2 is LQKENI. The CDR3 length is 16 residues. The CDR3 spells CASSPPGGASTDTQYF. CDR3 in DNA: TGTGCCAGCTCACCACCGGGCGGGGCTAGCACAGATACGCAGTATTTT.

The rearrangement uses TRBV24-1 and TRBJ1-2; D is uncertain. Deletions cut 3 bases from V and 4 bases from J, with 14 bases between. Germline CDR1 reads KGHDR; CDR2 reads SFDVKD. The CDR3 spans 15 residues. The CDR3 sequence is CATSDPRSGVYGYTF. The CDR3, as DNA: TGTGCCACCAGTGATCCCCGGTCAGGCGTCTATGGCTACACCTTC.

The rearrangement uses TRBV2 and TRBJ1-1; TRBD1 agrees at 7 bases. Per the germline V gene, CDR1 is SNHLY and CDR2 is FYNNEI. This CDR3 region has 14 residues. J lost 6 bases, V lost 8 bases, and 12 bases had no gene match. CDR3 sequence: CASRELQGGAEAFF. The DNA of the CDR3 is TGTGCCAGCCGCGAGCTTCAGGGGGGCGCTGAAGCTTTCTTT.

The rearrangement joins TRBV6-5 to TRBJ2-2; D is undetermined. The V gene's germline CDR1 is MNHEY and CDR2 SVGAGI. V dropped 0 bases and J dropped 2 bases, with 10 bases sitting between them. The CDR3 length is 16 residues. CDR3 sequence (DNA): TGTGCCAGCAGTTACTCGATGCCGGTTAACACCGGGGAGCTGTTTTTT. This encodes CASSYSMPVNTGELFF.

The rearrangement links TRBV7-2 to TRBJ2-7; 7 positions match TRBD1. After removal of 4 bases from V and 6 bases from J, the junction contained 9 bases not matched to a gene. The CDR3 has 14 amino acids. The V gene's germline CDR1 is SGHTA and CDR2 FQGNSA. CDR3 DNA: TGTGCCAGCAGCTCCGGGACAGCCCCTGGCGAGCAGTACTTC. The encoded protein is CASSSGTAPGEQYF.

This chain links TRBV10-3 with TRBJ2-2, with D possibly matching TRBD1 (6 bases). The ends were cut back, 10 bases at V and 4 bases at J, with 13 bases in the middle. Germline values: CDR1 ENHRY, CDR2 SYGVKD. CDR3 size: 13 residues. CDR3 sequence: CATTGLSTGELFF. Here the CDR3 DNA reads TGTGCCACAACAGGGTTGAGCACCGGGGAGCTGTTTTTT.

The rearrangement joins TRBV6-6 to TRBJ2-7, with 12 nucleotides matching TRBD2. The trim removed 5 bases at V and 3 bases at J, leaving 5 bases unmatched. The germline V gene has CDR1 MNHNY and CDR2 SVGAGI (reference sequence). The CDR3 has 15 residues. The CDR3 DNA is TGTGCCAGCAGTCCGGGGACTAGCGGGCTCTACGAGCAGTACTTC. Protein product: CASSPGTSGLYEQYF.

The chain combines TRBV5-4 with TRBJ1-1; TRBD1 matches 8 bases. V lost 2 bases to trimming and J lost 1 base; unmatched junction nucleotides: 1. The CDR3 length is 14 residues. Germline V gives CDR1 SGHNT, CDR2 YYREEE (reference sequence). The CDR3 sequence: CASSFGTGNTEAFF. The CDR3 DNA sequence: TGTGCCAGCAGCTTCGGGACAGGGAACACTGAAGCTTTCTTT.

As regards this clone: Other DNA sequences in this sample translate to the same CDR3. V usage is TRBV18 and J usage is TRBJ2-5, with 7 bases matching TRBD1. The trim removed 2 bases at V and 1 base at J, leaving 1 base unmatched. Germline CDR1 reads KGHSH; CDR2 reads LQKENI. The CDR3 extends over 14 amino acids. The CDR3 protein is CASSPRQGQETQYF. DNA of the CDR3: TGTGCCAGCTCACCAAGACAGGGCCAAGAGACCCAGTACTTC.